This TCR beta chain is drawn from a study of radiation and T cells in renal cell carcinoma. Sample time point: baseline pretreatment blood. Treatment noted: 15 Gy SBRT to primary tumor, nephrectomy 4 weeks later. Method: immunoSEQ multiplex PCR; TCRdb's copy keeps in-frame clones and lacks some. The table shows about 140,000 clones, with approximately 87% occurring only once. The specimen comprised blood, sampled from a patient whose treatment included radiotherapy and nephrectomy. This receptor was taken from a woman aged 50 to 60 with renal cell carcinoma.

CDR3 nucleotides: TGTGCCAGCAGCTTAGCCCCCAGACAGGGCGTGGGCGTTGGCTACACCTTC. Translation gives CASSLAPRQGVGVGYTF. The chain has TRBV7-2 and TRBJ1-2; 7 bases are a match to TRBD1. Germline V gives CDR1 SGHTA, CDR2 FQGNSA. With 0 bases clipped from V and 7 bases from J, the junction kept 14 bases outside the gene matches. The CDR3 totals 17 residues.